Listed here are 2 T cell receptor beta chains from one sample, sequenced in a study of blood T cell repertoires in COVID-19 (dated by TCRdb to about 2020). The library was obtained by the immunoSEQ multiplex PCR assay. The source is immuneACCESS, and TCRdb retained only in-frame sequences with V and J called. Part of the clones is not carried over; for the studies checked, unresolved V genes explain less than half of this, and the remainder is unexplained. The sample yields about 250,000 clones; over 70% were counted once. In total, the top ten clones hold approximately 5.4% of the sample. The source material was peripheral blood. Receptors were obtained from a man older than 75 with acute or convalescent COVID-19.

The chain is built from TRBV7-9 and TRBJ2-7, with TRBD2 matching over 7 bases. CDR3 size: 13 residues. V shed 5 bases, J shed 3 bases, and the junction held 4 bases outside the gene matches. Germline CDR1 and CDR2: SEHNR and FQNEAQ (reference sequence). CDR3 bases: TGTGCCAGCAGCCCGACTAGCAACTACGAGCAGTACTTC. It translates to CASSPTSNYEQYF.

This chain uses TRBV5-4 with TRBJ1-6; 7 nucleotides line up with TRBD1. The CDR3 sequence is 13 residues long. Germline V gene lookup returns CDR1 SGHNT and CDR2 YYREEE (reference sequence). Trimming removed 5 bases from V and 10 bases from J; junction bases left unmatched: 6. CDR3 sequence: CASRAGTASPLHF. The DNA for the CDR3 is TGTGCCAGCAGGGCCGGGACAGCATCACCCCTCCACTTT. Supplemented by reference TRBV5-4 and TRBJ1-6, the full variable domain reads ETGVTQSPTHLIKTRGQQVTLRCSSQSGHNTVSWYQQALGQGPQFIFQYYREEENGRGNFPPRFSGLQFPNYSSELNVNALELDDSALYLCASRAGTASPLHFGNGTRLTVT.